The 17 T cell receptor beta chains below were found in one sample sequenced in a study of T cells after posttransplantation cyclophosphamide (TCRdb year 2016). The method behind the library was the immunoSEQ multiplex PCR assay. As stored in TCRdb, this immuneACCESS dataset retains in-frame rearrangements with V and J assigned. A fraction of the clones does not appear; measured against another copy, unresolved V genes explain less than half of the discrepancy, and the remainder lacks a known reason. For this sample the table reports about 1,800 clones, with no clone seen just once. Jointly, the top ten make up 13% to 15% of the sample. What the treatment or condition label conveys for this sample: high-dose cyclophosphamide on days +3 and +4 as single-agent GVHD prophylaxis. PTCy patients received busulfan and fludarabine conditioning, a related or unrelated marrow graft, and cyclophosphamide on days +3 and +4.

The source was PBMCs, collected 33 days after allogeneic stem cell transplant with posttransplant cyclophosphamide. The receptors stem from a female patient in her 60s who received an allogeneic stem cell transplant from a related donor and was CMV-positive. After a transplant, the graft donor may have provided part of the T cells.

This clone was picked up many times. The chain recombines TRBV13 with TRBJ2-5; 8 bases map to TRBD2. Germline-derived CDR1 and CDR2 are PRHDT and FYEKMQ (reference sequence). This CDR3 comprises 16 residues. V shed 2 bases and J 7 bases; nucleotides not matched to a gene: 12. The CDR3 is CASSLRYGGGHVTQYF. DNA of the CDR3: TGTGCCAGCAGCTTAAGATACGGGGGGGGCCATGTGACCCAGTACTTC.

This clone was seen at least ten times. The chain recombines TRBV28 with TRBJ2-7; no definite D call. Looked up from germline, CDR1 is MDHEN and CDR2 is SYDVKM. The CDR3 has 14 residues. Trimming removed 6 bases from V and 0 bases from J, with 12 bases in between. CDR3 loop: CASSPSLGSYEQYF. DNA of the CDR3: TGTGCCAGCAGCCCCAGCCTAGGCTCCTACGAGCAGTACTTC.

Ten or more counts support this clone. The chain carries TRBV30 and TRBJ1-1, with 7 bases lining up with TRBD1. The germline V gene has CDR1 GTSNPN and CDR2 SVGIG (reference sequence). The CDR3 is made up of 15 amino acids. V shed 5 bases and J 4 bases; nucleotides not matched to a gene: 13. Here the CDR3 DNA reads TGTGCCTGGGATACAGGGGAACGGGCGGGCACTGAAGCTTTCTTT. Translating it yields CAWDTGERAGTEAFF.

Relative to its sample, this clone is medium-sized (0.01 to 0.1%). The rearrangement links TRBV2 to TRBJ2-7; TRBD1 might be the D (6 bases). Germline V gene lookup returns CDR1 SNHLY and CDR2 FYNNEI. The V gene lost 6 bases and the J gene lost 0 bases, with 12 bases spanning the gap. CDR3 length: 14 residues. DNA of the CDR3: TGTGCCAGCAGGAATCGGGACAACTCCTACGAGCAGTACTTC. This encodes CASRNRDNSYEQYF.

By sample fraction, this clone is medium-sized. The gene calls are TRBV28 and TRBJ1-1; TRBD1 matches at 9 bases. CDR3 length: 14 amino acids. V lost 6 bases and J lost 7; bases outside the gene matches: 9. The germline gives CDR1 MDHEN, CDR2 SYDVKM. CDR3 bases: TGTGCCAGCAGGACCGGGACAGGGTCTGGTGAAGCTTTCTTT. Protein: CASRTGTGSGEAFF. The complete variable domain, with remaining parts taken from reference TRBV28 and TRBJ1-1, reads DVKVTQSSRYLVKRTGEKVFLECVQDMDHENMFWYRQDPGLGLRLIYFSYDVKMKEKGDIPEGYSVSREKKERFSLILESASTNQTSMYLCASRTGTGSGEAFFGQGTRLTVV.

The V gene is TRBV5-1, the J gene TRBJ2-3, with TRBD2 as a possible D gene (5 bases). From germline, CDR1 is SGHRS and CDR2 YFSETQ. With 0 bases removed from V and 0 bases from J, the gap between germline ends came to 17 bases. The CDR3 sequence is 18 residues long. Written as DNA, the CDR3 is TGCGCCAGCAGCTTGGGTGCCGGCGGACTTTTAAGCACAGATACGCAGTATTTT. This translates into CASSLGAGGLLSTDTQYF.

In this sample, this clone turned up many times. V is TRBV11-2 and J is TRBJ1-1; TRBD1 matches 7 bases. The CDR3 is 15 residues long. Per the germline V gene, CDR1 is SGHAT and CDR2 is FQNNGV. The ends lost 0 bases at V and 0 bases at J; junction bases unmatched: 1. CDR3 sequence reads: CASSLDGTVNTEAFF. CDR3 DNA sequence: TGTGCCAGCAGCTTAGACGGGACAGTGAACACTGAAGCTTTCTTT. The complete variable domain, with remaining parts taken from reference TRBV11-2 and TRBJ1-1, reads EAGVAQSPRYKIIEKRQSVAFWCNPISGHATLYWYQQILGQGPKLLIQFQNNGVVDDSQLPKDRFSAERLKGVDSTLKIQPAKLEDSAVYLCASSLDGTVNTEAFFGQGTRLTVV.

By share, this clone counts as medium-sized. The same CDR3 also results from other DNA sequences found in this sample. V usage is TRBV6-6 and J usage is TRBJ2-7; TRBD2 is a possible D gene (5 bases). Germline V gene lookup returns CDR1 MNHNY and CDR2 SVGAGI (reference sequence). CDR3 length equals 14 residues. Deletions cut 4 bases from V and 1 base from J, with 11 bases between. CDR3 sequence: CASSSWRASYEQYF. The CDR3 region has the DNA TGTGCCAGCAGTTCATGGCGGGCATCCTACGAGCAGTACTTC.

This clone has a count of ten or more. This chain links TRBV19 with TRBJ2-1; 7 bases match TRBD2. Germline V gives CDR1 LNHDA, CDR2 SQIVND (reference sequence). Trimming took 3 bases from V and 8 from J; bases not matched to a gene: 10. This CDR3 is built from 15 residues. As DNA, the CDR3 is TGTGCCAGTAGTATTGGGGTAGCGGGTTTCTATGAGCAGTTCTTC. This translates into CASSIGVAGFYEQFF. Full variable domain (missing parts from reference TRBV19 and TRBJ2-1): DGGITQSPKYLFRKEGQNVTLSCEQNLNHDAMYWYRQDPGQGLRLIYYSQIVNDFQKGDIAEGYSVSREKKESFPLTVTSAQKNPTAFYLCASSIGVAGFYEQFFGPGTRLTVL.

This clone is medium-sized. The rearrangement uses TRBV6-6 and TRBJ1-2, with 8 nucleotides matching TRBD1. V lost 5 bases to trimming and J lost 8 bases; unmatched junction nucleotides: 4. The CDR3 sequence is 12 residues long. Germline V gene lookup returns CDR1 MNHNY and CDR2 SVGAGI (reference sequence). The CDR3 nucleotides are TGTGCCAGCAGTCCCGGACAGGGCGGCTACACCTTC. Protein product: CASSPGQGGYTF.

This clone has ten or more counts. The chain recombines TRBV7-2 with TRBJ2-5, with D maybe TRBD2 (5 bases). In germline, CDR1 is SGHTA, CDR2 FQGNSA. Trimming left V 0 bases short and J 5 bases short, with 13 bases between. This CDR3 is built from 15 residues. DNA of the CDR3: TGTGCCAGCAGCTTAGCGCCGGGCTCGGGGGAGACCCAGTACTTC. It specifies CASSLAPGSGETQYF. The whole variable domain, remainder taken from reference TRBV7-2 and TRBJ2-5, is GAGVSQSPSNKVTEKGKDVELRCDPISGHTALYWYRQSLGQGLEFLIYFQGNSAPDKSGLPSDRFSAERTGGSVSTLTIQRTQQEDSAVYLCASSLAPGSGETQYFGPGTRLLVL.

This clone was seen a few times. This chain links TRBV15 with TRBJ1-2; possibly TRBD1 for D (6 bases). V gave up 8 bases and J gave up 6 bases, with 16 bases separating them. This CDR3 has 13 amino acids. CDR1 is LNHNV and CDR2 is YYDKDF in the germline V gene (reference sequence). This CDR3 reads CATSGDPFHGYTF. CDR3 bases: TGTGCCACCTCAGGGGACCCCTTCCATGGCTACACCTTC.

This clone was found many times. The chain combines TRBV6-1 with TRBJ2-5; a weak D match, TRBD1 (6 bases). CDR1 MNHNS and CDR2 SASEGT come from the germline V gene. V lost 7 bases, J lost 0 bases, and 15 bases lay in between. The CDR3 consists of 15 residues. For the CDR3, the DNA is TGTGCCAGCACCTTAAATTCAGGGGACCAAGAGACCCAGTACTTC. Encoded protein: CASTLNSGDQETQYF.

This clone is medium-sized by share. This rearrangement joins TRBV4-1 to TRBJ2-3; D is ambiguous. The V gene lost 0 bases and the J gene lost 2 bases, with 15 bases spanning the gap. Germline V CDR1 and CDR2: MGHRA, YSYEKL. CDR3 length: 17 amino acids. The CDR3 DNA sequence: TGCGCCAGCAGCCAAGATACCCTAGTCCTATCCACAGATACGCAGTATTTT. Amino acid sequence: CASSQDTLVLSTDTQYF.

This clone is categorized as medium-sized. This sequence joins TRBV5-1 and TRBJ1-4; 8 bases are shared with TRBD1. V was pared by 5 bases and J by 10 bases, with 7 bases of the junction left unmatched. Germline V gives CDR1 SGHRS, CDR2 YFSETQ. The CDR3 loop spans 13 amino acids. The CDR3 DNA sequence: TGCGCCAGCAGGGTGGGGACAGGTCGAAAACTGTTTTTT. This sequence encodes CASRVGTGRKLFF.

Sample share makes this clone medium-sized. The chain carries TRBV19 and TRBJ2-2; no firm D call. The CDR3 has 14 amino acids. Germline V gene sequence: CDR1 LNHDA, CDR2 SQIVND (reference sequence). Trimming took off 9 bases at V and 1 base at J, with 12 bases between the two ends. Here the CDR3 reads CASTRYQNTGELFF. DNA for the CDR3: TGTGCCAGCACCCGGTATCAGAACACCGGGGAGCTGTTTTTT.

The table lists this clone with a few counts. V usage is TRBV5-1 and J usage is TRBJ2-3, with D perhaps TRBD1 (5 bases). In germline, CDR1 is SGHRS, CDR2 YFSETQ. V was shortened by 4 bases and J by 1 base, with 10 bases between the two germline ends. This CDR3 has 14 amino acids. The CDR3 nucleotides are TGCGCCAGCAGCGACGGACAAGGCACAGATACGCAGTATTTT. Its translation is CASSDGQGTDTQYF. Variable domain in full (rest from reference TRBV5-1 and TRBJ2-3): KAGVTQTPRYLIKTRGQQVTLSCSPISGHRSVSWYQQTPGQGLQFLFEYFSETQRNKGNFPGRFSGRQFSNSRSEMNVSTLELGDSALYLCASSDGQGTDTQYFGPGTRLTVL.